This T cell receptor (beta chain) stems from a study of T cell responses to AZD1222 COVID-19 vaccine. V was pared by 2 bases and J by 4 bases, with 11 bases between. This CDR3 is built from 14 residues. The V gene's germline CDR1 is ENHRY and CDR2 SYGVKD. Produced via immunoSEQ multiplex PCR; TCRdb's table is partial and in-frame only. The sample carries about 130,000 clones, approximately 85% recorded once. This TCR derives from an adult in good health. Sample: peripheral blood, taken on day 0 of AZD1222 vaccination. The chain uses TRBV10-3 and TRBJ1-2; possibly TRBD1 for D (5 bases). This chain's CDR3 is CAISETGTRYGYTF. The CDR3 DNA reads as TGTGCCATCAGTGAGACCGGGACGCGCTATGGCTACACCTTC.